These 31 T cell receptor beta chains share one sample of origin, sequenced in a study of read filtering for tumor transcriptome and immune sequencing. From roughly 390 ng of RNA, a library with molecular barcoded alpha/delta and beta/gamma adaptors was made. TCRdb fed the reads into MiXCR, producing one record per CDR3 protein. The sample has around 130,000 distinct CDR3 sequences, around 13% seen once. The sequencing input was a population of CD138-negative cells sorted from bone marrow. The receptor set was obtained from a donor at least 40 years old with multiple myeloma.

This clonotype was observed at least ten times. The V call is TRBV19, the J call TRBJ2-1, with 9 bases that match TRBD2. V was pared by 10 bases and J by 2 bases, with 15 bases of the junction left unmatched. CDR1 and CDR2 (germline): LNHDA, SQIVND (reference sequence). CDR3 size: 17 residues. As DNA, the CDR3 is TGTGCCATTTCTAAAAAGGCGGGAGGGCCAACCTACAATGAGCAGTTCTTC. Encoded protein: CAISKKAGGPTYNEQFF.

This clonotype has a count of ten or more. The V gene is TRBV25-1, the J gene TRBJ2-3, with D possibly TRBD2 on 5 matching bases. This CDR3 is built from 14 residues. Germline CDR1 and CDR2: MGHDK and SYGVNS. Trimming cost V 8 bases and J 2 bases, with 14 bases left between them. CDR3 DNA: TGTGCCAGCGGCCAGCGGAGCGCCACAGATACGCAGTATTTT. Its translation: CASGQRSATDTQYF.

In its sample, this clonotype was seen a few times. This chain links TRBV20-1 with TRBJ2-2; no clear D gene. CDR1 is DFQATT, CDR2 SNEGSKA, per germline (reference sequence). CDR3 length: 15 amino acids. V lost 0 bases, J lost 5 bases, and 13 bases lay in between. CDR3 sequence reads: CSARDRARDTGELFF. The DNA for the CDR3 is TGCAGTGCTAGAGATCGAGCGCGAGATACCGGGGAGCTGTTTTTT.

This clonotype was found many times. The chain has TRBV27 and TRBJ2-3; D might be TRBD1 (5 bases). The CDR3 is 14 residues long. Trimming took 5 bases from V and 2 from J, leaving 11 bases between them. Germline lookup yields CDR1 MNHEY and CDR2 SMNVEV (reference sequence). In DNA form, the CDR3 reads TGTGCCAGCAGTGTTCCAGGGAACACAGATACGCAGTATTTT. Amino acid sequence: CASSVPGNTDTQYF.

This clonotype was counted ten times or more. The rearrangement joins TRBV7-2 to TRBJ1-1; TRBD1 matches 7 bases. V dropped 1 base and J dropped 11; count of bases not matched to a gene: 16. The CDR3 length is 16 residues. Looked up from germline, CDR1 is SGHTA and CDR2 is FQGNSA. The CDR3 is CASSLGRYGTARTAFF. The CDR3 DNA sequence: TGTGCCAGCAGCTTAGGCCGGTACGGGACAGCGCGTACTGCTTTCTTT.

This clonotype was observed a few times. The CDR3 coding sequence is TGTGCTAGTGGCTCGCGACGGAGCGGTCAGCCCCAGCATTTT. Its protein is CASGSRRSGQPQHF. The chain combines TRBV12-5 with TRBJ1-5; D is ambiguous. Trimming removed 6 bases from V and 6 bases from J, with 15 bases in between. The CDR3 is 14 amino acids. Germline V lookup: CDR1 LGHNT, CDR2 FRNRAP.

This rearrangement joins TRBV5-1 to TRBJ1-1; D is uncertain. The CDR3 has 13 residues. Trimming shortened V by 3 bases and J by 5 bases, and 11 bases separated the two germline ends. Germline V gene lookup returns CDR1 SGHRS and CDR2 YFSETQ. CDR3 coding DNA: TGCGCCAGCAGCTCCTCCTGGTTGACTGAAGCTTTCTTT. Translation gives CASSSSWLTEAFF. The entire variable domain, with the rest obtained from reference TRBV5-1 and TRBJ1-1, is as follows: KAGVTQTPRYLIKTRGQQVTLSCSPISGHRSVSWYQQTPGQGLQFLFEYFSETQRNKGNFPGRFSGRQFSNSRSEMNVSTLELGDSALYLCASSSSWLTEAFFGQGTRLTVV.

Points on this clonotype: Just one base apart from a much larger clone, this may be a read error. V is TRBV29-1 and J is TRBJ2-3, with 15 positions matching TRBD2. Germline lookup yields CDR1 SQVTM and CDR2 ANQGSEA. The CDR3 extends over 13 amino acids. CDR3 in amino acids: CCGGTSGRNTQYF. CDR3 DNA: TGCTGCGGGGGGACTAGCGGGAGGAATACGCAGTATTTT.

Concerning this clonotype: One end of the junction is discordant with germline, which a read error may explain. The CDR3 nucleotides are TGCAGTGCTAGGTCCGGGAGCGCCCCGTTACAAGAGGCCCAGTACTTC. As protein: CSARSGSAPLQEAQYF. The chain joins TRBV20-1 to TRBJ2-5, with D perhaps TRBD2 (6 bases). Germline V lookup: CDR1 DFQATT, CDR2 SNEGSKA (reference sequence). The CDR3 runs to 16 residues.

This clonotype was recorded at least ten times. The V gene is TRBV20-1, the J gene TRBJ1-2; D is undetermined. V was clipped by 3 bases and J by 8 bases, with 13 bases between them. CDR3 length: 12 amino acids. Looked up from germline, CDR1 is DFQATT and CDR2 is SNEGSKA (reference sequence). The CDR3 nucleotides are TGCAGTGCTAGCAGCGGGATTGGCGGCTACACCTTC. This encodes CSASSGIGGYTF.

This clonotype has only a few counts. Possible read error: a much larger clone is one base away. The V call is TRBV12-3 or TRBV12-4, the J call TRBJ1-4; 7 bases align to TRBD1. The CDR3 spans 15 residues. For the CDR3, the DNA is TGTGCCAGCAATTTACAGGGGCGGGCTAATGAAAAACTGTTTTTT. It encodes CASNLQGRANEKLFF.

This clonotype was picked up many times. The chain recombines TRBV7-3 with TRBJ2-2; D could derive from TRBD1 or TRBD2 (5 bases each). The CDR3 sequence is 18 residues long. Germline values: CDR1 SGHTA, CDR2 FQGTGA. Trimming stripped 6 bases from V and 0 bases from J, with 20 bases between. The CDR3 loop reads CASRKTGPPDPNTGELFF. The CDR3 coding sequence is TGTGCCAGCAGGAAAACGGGACCGCCGGACCCGAACACCGGGGAGCTGTTTTTT.

This clonotype has at least ten counts. This chain links TRBV7-9 with TRBJ2-1, with D possibly TRBD2 on 6 matching bases. The length of the CDR3 is 15 residues. Trimming removed 0 bases at V and 8 bases at J, with 14 bases between. CDR1 and CDR2 (germline): SEHNR, FQNEAQ (reference sequence). Here the CDR3 reads CASSLAGGTLDEQFF. The CDR3 DNA sequence: TGTGCCAGCAGCTTAGCGGGGGGTACTTTGGATGAGCAGTTCTTC.

There are many counts of this clonotype. The chain couples TRBV20-1 to TRBJ1-5; D is undetermined. Trimming removed 1 base from V and 2 bases from J, with 12 bases in between. The germline CDR1 and CDR2 sequences are DFQATT and SNEGSKA (reference sequence). The length of the CDR3 is 15 residues. CDR3 residues: CSARVSALGNQPQHF. The CDR3 DNA reads TGCAGTGCTAGAGTTTCAGCCTTGGGCAATCAGCCCCAGCATTTT.

Ten or more counts support this clonotype. The chain carries TRBV11-2 and TRBJ2-1, with TRBD2 identical over 12 bases. V lost 6 bases and J lost 1; bases outside the gene matches: 4. CDR3 size: 16 residues. Germline-derived CDR1 and CDR2 are SGHAT and FQNNGV. CDR3 protein: CASSQTSGRSYNEQFF. The CDR3, as DNA: TGTGCCAGCAGTCAGACTAGCGGGAGATCCTACAATGAGCAGTTCTTC.

Many counts were recorded for this clonotype. The J gene is TRBJ2-7, the V gene TRBV4-1, with 9 bases identical to TRBD1. Germline V gene lookup returns CDR1 MGHRA and CDR2 YSYEKL. This CDR3 contains 15 residues. J was trimmed by 0 bases and V by 5 bases; bases with no gene match: 5. This CDR3 is CASSVQGAPSYEQYF. The DNA for the CDR3 is TGCGCCAGCAGCGTACAGGGGGCCCCCTCCTACGAGCAGTACTTC.

This clonotype was observed many times. The V call is TRBV29-1, the J call TRBJ1-3; D is undetermined. The CDR3 spans 13 residues. Germline-derived CDR1 and CDR2 are SQVTM and ANQGSEA. Trimming took 5 bases from V and 0 from J, leaving 8 bases between them. The CDR3 protein is CSVKVISGNTIYF. In nucleotides, the CDR3 is TGCAGCGTTAAAGTGATCTCTGGAAACACCATATATTTT.

Concerning this clonotype itself: The junction shows a germline mismatch at one end, possibly a read error. The genes are TRBV29-1 and TRBJ2-2; TRBD1 is a possible D gene (6 bases). Per the germline V gene, CDR1 is SQVTM and CDR2 is ANQGSEA. The CDR3 is 13 amino acids. The CDR3 DNA reads TGCAGCGGGAGCTACAGCAGGGGCGAGGAGCTGTTCTTT. Protein product: CSGSYSRGEELFF.

There are many counts of this clonotype. The genes are TRBV12-3 or TRBV12-4 and TRBJ2-3; the match to TRBD1 covers 8 bases. This CDR3 is built from 15 residues. The V and J ends lost 4 bases and 4 bases, in that order; junction bases with no gene match: 7. CDR3 amino acids: CASSSIGQGSDTQYF. The CDR3 nucleotides read TGTGCCAGCAGTTCTATCGGACAGGGATCAGATACGCAGTATTTT.

The rearrangement uses TRBV20-1 and TRBJ2-7; D is possibly TRBD1 (6 bases). Germline CDR1 and CDR2: DFQATT and SNEGSKA (reference sequence). This CDR3 contains 15 residues. V gave up 5 bases and J gave up 3 bases, with 20 bases separating them. CDR3: CSAPERPGALYEQYF. The CDR3 region has the DNA TGCAGTGCTCCCGAGCGGCCAGGGGCCCTCTACGAGCAGTACTTC.

At least ten counts were recorded for this clonotype. The V call is TRBV30, the J call TRBJ2-1, with D perhaps TRBD2 (6 bases). The CDR3 consists of 18 residues. Germline-derived CDR1 and CDR2 are GTSNPN and SVGIG (reference sequence). The V end lost 0 bases, the J end lost 0 bases, and 18 bases lay between the germline ends. CDR3 sequence: CAWSVRYTGVASYNEQFF. CDR3 DNA: TGTGCCTGGAGTGTAAGGTATACGGGAGTGGCCTCCTACAATGAGCAGTTCTTC.

This clonotype has only a few counts. V usage is TRBV6-5 and J usage is TRBJ2-3; 8 bases are shared with TRBD1. The germline gives CDR1 MNHEY, CDR2 SVGAGI. CDR3 length: 19 amino acids. The V and J ends lost 5 bases and 1 base, in that order; junction bases with no gene match: 17. CDR3 DNA: TGTGCCAGCAGTCCCCAGGGGGCTGCCCGCCTCTTAGGCACAGATACGCAGTATTTT. Its translation: CASSPQGAARLLGTDTQYF.

This clonotype was recorded at least ten times. The genes are TRBV6-2 or TRBV6-3 and TRBJ2-1, with D hard to call. The CDR3 has 15 amino acids. V shed 2 bases and J shed 7 bases, with 15 bases lying between them. CDR1 MNHEY and CDR2 SVGEGT come from the germline V gene. CDR3 protein: CASSYGTALINEQFF. CDR3 coding DNA: TGTGCCAGCAGTTACGGTACAGCCCTAATAAATGAGCAGTTCTTC.

Ten or more counts support this clonotype. The genes are TRBV4-1 and TRBJ2-1, with D unresolved. The V and J ends lost 4 bases and 7 bases respectively, with 14 bases between them. Germline V gives CDR1 MGHRA, CDR2 YSYEKL. CDR3 size: 14 residues. The CDR3 nucleotides are TGCGCCAGCAGCCGGCCTGTGAATTGGAATGAGCAGTTCTTC. This translates into CASSRPVNWNEQFF.

This clonotype came up many times. The chain recombines TRBV29-1 with TRBJ2-1; TRBD2 agrees at 10 bases. In germline, CDR1 is SQVTM, CDR2 ANQGSEA. The CDR3 is made up of 15 amino acids. The junction had 5 bases not matched to a gene; V was cut back by 3 bases and J by 3 bases. DNA for the CDR3: TGCAGCGTTGATACTAGCGGGGCCTTCTACAATGAGCAGTTCTTC. It is translated as CSVDTSGAFYNEQFF.

This clonotype was found many times. This chain links TRBV12-3 or TRBV12-4 with TRBJ2-3; D could derive from TRBD1 or TRBD2 (6 bases each). The CDR3 is made up of 15 amino acids. V lost 7 bases, J lost 6 bases, and 20 bases lay in between. The CDR3 DNA is TGTGCCAGCACCCCTGGGGGCGGGAAGGGGGATACGCAGTATTTT. This sequence encodes CASTPGGGKGDTQYF.

This clonotype was counted ten times or more. The rearrangement links TRBV18 to TRBJ1-4; unclear D gene. Looked up from germline, CDR1 is KGHSH and CDR2 is LQKENI. V lost 1 base to trimming and J lost 8 bases, with 2 bases between them. The CDR3 sequence is 11 residues long. CDR3 in amino acids: CASSPREKLFF. The CDR3 coding sequence is TGTGCCAGCTCACCACGAGAAAAACTGTTTTTT.

This clonotype was picked up many times. The chain employs TRBV18 and TRBJ2-1, with D unresolved. V was pared by 5 bases and J by 8 bases, with 4 bases between. The CDR3 consists of 10 residues. Germline assignment: CDR1 KGHSH and CDR2 LQKENI. The CDR3 nucleotides are TGTGCCAGCTCATCGCATGAGCAGTTCTTC. This codes for CASSSHEQFF. Full variable domain (remainder filled in from reference TRBV18 and TRBJ2-1): NAGVMQNPRHLVRRRGQEARLRCSPMKGHSHVYWYRQLPEEGLKFMVYLQKENIIDESGMPKERFSAEFPKEGPSILRIQQVVRGDSAAYFCASSSHEQFFGPGTRLTVL.

This chain joins TRBV6-5 and TRBJ1-3; D is uncertain. The CDR3 consists of 13 residues. V lost 7 bases to trimming and J lost 0 bases, with 7 bases between them. Germline CDR1 MNHEY, CDR2 SVGAGI. Here the CDR3 reads CASKVGSGNTIYF. As DNA, the CDR3 is TGTGCCAGCAAGGTTGGCTCTGGAAACACCATATATTTT.

This clonotype appeared a few times. V is TRBV7-9 and J is TRBJ2-5; 7 bases are a match to TRBD1. The CDR3 has 14 amino acids. Germline lookup yields CDR1 SEHNR and CDR2 FQNEAQ (reference sequence). The ends lost 4 bases at V and 2 bases at J; junction bases unmatched: 4. The CDR3: CASSSGQIQETQYF. The CDR3 DNA reads as TGTGCCAGCAGCTCGGGACAGATACAAGAGACCCAGTACTTC.

As to this clonotype: One junction end does not reproduce the germline sequence, and a read error may be involved. The J gene is TRBJ2-3, the V gene TRBV10-1; D is possibly TRBD1 or TRBD2 (7 bases each). The CDR3 extends over 14 amino acids. Germline-derived CDR1 and CDR2 are WNHNN and SYGVQD (reference sequence). The CDR3 protein is CASSQAGQKDTQFF. Here the CDR3 DNA reads TGCGCCAGCAGCCAAGCGGGACAGAAAGATACGCAGTTTTTT.